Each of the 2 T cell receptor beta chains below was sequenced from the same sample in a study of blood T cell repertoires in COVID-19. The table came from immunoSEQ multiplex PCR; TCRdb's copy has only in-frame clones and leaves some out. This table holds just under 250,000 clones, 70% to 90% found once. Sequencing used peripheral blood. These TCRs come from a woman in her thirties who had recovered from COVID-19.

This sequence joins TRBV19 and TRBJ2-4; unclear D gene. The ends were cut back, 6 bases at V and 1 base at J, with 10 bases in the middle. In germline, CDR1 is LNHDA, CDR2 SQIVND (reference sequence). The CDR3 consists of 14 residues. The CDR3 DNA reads TGTGCCAGTAGATCGGTCGCGGCCAAAAACATTCAGTACTTC. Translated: CASRSVAAKNIQYF. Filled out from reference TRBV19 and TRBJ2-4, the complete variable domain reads DGGITQSPKYLFRKEGQNVTLSCEQNLNHDAMYWYRQDPGQGLRLIYYSQIVNDFQKGDIAEGYSVSREKKESFPLTVTSAQKNPTAFYLCASRSVAAKNIQYFGAGTRLSVL.

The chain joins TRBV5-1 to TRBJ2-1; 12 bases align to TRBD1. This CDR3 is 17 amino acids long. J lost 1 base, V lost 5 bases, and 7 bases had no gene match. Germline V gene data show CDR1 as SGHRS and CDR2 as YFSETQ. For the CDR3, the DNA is TGCGCCAGCAGTTACTTGGGACAGGGGGCTTCCTACAATGAGCAGTTCTTC. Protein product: CASSYLGQGASYNEQFF.